These 21 T cell receptor beta chains were all obtained from the same sample, sequenced in a study of blood T cell repertoires in COVID-19. Repertoires were generated with immunoSEQ multiplex PCR, while TCRdb's copy carries only in-frame clones and drops some. The sample contains roughly 120,000 clones, roughly 88% of which appear only once. The sequenced sample consisted of peripheral blood. The receptors shown here come from a woman in her fifties or sixties with active or convalescent COVID-19.

This clone was observed a handful of times. The chain has TRBV7-9 and TRBJ2-7; TRBD1 aligns across 9 bases. V lost 5 bases to trimming and J lost 6 bases; unmatched junction nucleotides: 14. CDR3 size: 16 residues. Germline V CDR1 and CDR2: SEHNR, FQNEAQ (reference sequence). CDR3 sequence reads: CASSAPDRGIPLEQYF. As DNA, the CDR3 is TGTGCCAGCAGCGCCCCAGACAGGGGGATCCCTCTCGAGCAGTACTTC.

The chain uses TRBV20-1 and TRBJ2-7; 8 positions agree with TRBD1. This CDR3 spans 15 amino acids. Germline CDR1 and CDR2: DFQATT and SNEGSKA (reference sequence). V was clipped by 3 bases and J by 2 bases; unmatched bases: 9. The CDR3 is CSASAGGPVTYEQYF. The DNA of the CDR3 is TGCAGTGCTAGTGCAGGGGGCCCCGTTACCTACGAGCAGTACTTC.

This chain joins TRBV7-6 and TRBJ2-1; TRBD1 agrees at 7 bases. Germline CDR1 and CDR2: SGHVS and FNYEAQ. The V segment lost 0 bases and the J segment 5 bases; nucleotides outside the gene matches: 7. The CDR3 length is 16 residues. The CDR3 DNA sequence: TGTGCCAGCAGCTTAGCTATAGGGGGCCTAAACAATGAGCAGTTCTTC. The encoded protein is CASSLAIGGLNNEQFF.

This clone was counted a single time. The chain carries TRBV2 and TRBJ2-7; 8 nucleotides line up with TRBD1. In germline, CDR1 is SNHLY, CDR2 FYNNEI. Trimming at V came to 5 bases and at J to 3 bases, leaving 3 bases not matched to a gene. The CDR3 is 13 residues long. The CDR3 sequence: CASSWTGNYEQYF. In nucleotides, the CDR3 is TGTGCCAGCAGTTGGACAGGGAACTACGAGCAGTACTTC.

The J gene is TRBJ1-5, the V gene TRBV20-1, with a possible D match to TRBD1 (6 bases). This CDR3 comprises 15 residues. The germline V gene has CDR1 DFQATT and CDR2 SNEGSKA (reference sequence). V was trimmed by 3 bases and J by 5 bases, leaving 17 bases between them. CDR3 region: CSASATGKGDQPQHF. CDR3 nucleotide sequence: TGCAGTGCTAGTGCAACAGGGAAGGGAGATCAGCCCCAGCATTTT.

The V and J genes are TRBV12-3 or TRBV12-4 and TRBJ2-1; 10 positions match TRBD2. CDR3 length: 13 residues. With 3 bases clipped from V and 14 bases from J, the junction kept 7 bases outside the gene matches. The CDR3 here is CASSFLLAGVEFF. The CDR3 DNA follows: TGTGCCAGCAGTTTTTTGCTAGCGGGAGTGGAGTTCTTC.

This sequence joins TRBV19 and TRBJ2-3; D is ambiguous. The germline V and J ends were trimmed by 1 base and 4 bases, with 9 bases remaining between them. Germline CDR1 reads LNHDA; CDR2 reads SQIVND (reference sequence). The CDR3 is made up of 14 amino acids. The CDR3 spells CASSIVAGSDTQYF. CDR3 bases: TGTGCCAGTAGTATAGTGGCCGGGTCAGATACGCAGTATTTT.

The rearrangement joins TRBV11-3 to TRBJ2-1; TRBD1 agrees at 7 bases. V shed 1 base, J shed 7 bases, and the junction held 1 base outside the gene matches. The CDR3 extends over 13 amino acids. Germline assignment: CDR1 SGHNT and CDR2 YENEEA. The CDR3: CASSLVRGNEQFF. Written as DNA, the CDR3 is TGTGCCAGCAGCTTAGTCAGGGGGAATGAGCAGTTCTTC.

The CDR3 DNA is TGTGCCAGCAGCCAAAGGACTAGCGGGACCCCCACAGATACGCAGTATTTT. This gives the protein CASSQRTSGTPTDTQYF. The chain has TRBV4-2 and TRBJ2-3; TRBD2 matches 12 bases. The CDR3 runs 17 residues. Germline loops: CDR1 LGHNA, CDR2 YNFKEQ. The V and J ends lost 2 bases and 2 bases, in that order; junction bases with no gene match: 5.

The chain joins TRBV6-6 to TRBJ2-5, with 12 bases matching TRBD2. The length of the CDR3 is 15 residues. From germline, CDR1 is MNHNY and CDR2 SVGAGI (reference sequence). V lost 4 bases to trimming and J lost 1 base; unmatched junction nucleotides: 1. The CDR3 protein is CASSSTSGGQETQYF. The CDR3 DNA is TGTGCCAGCAGTTCGACTAGCGGGGGCCAAGAGACCCAGTACTTC.

This clone is medium-sized. This sequence joins TRBV4-2 and TRBJ1-4, with unresolved D. Germline CDR1 reads LGHNA; CDR2 reads YNFKEQ. This CDR3 has 15 residues. V was pared by 4 bases and J by 2 bases, with 11 bases between. The CDR3, as DNA: TGTGCCAGCAGCCGTTTCGAGTCGACTAATGAAAAACTGTTTTTT. Amino acid sequence: CASSRFESTNEKLFF.

The chain combines TRBV5-1 with TRBJ1-2; TRBD1 aligns across 7 bases. There are 14 residues in the CDR3. After removal of 6 bases from V and 5 bases from J, the junction contained 10 bases not matched to a gene. Germline V CDR1 and CDR2: SGHRS, YFSETQ. The CDR3 reads CASKGDSTIYGYTF. CDR3 bases: TGCGCCAGCAAGGGGGACAGCACTATATATGGCTACACCTTC.

The CDR3 DNA reads as TGTGCCAGCAGCCACCACAGCAGGACTAGCACCCACCCCGCGACCCAGTACTTC. Translated, it gives CASSHHSRTSTHPATQYF. The chain recombines TRBV21-1 with TRBJ2-5; the table calls TRBD2, which could not be checked here. TRBV21-1 is marked as a pseudogene. The CDR3 has 18 amino acids.

The rearrangement uses TRBV14 and TRBJ1-1; TRBD1 matches at 7 bases. The ends lost 3 bases at V and 3 bases at J; junction bases unmatched: 10. CDR3 length: 16 residues. Germline V gives CDR1 SGHDN, CDR2 FVKESK. CDR3 in amino acids: CASSHRDRFQYTEAFF. The CDR3 DNA sequence: TGTGCCAGCAGCCACCGGGACAGATTTCAGTACACTGAAGCTTTCTTT.

For the CDR3, the DNA is TGTGCCAGCAGCCAAGTGGGCGAAAAACTGTTTTTT. Translation gives CASSQVGEKLFF. This chain uses TRBV4-2 with TRBJ1-4; D uncertain. V lost 1 base and J lost 8, with 5 bases in between. The CDR3 sequence is 12 residues long. CDR1 LGHNA and CDR2 YNFKEQ come from the germline V gene.

The J gene is TRBJ1-1, the V gene TRBV6-7; D not certain. TRBV6-7 is placed among ORFs of uncertain function. The V end lost 8 bases, the J end lost 3 bases, and 10 bases lay between the germline ends. CDR3 length: 12 amino acids. CDR3 sequence: CASLSRDTEAFF. CDR3 sequence (DNA): TGTGCCAGCCTGAGTAGAGACACTGAAGCTTTCTTT.

This rearrangement joins TRBV28 to TRBJ1-1; 12 bases match TRBD1. This CDR3 region has 18 residues. Unmatched junction bases numbered 12, after V lost 7 bases and J lost 0 bases. The germline gives CDR1 MDHEN, CDR2 SYDVKM. The CDR3 is CASKGQGAIGFMNTEAFF. In nucleotides, the CDR3 is TGTGCCAGCAAGGGACAGGGGGCGATTGGATTCATGAACACTGAAGCTTTCTTT.

The gene calls are TRBV7-9 and TRBJ2-1, with TRBD2 as a possible D gene (5 bases). This CDR3 has 14 residues. V was cut by 0 bases and J by 8 bases, with 11 bases left in between. Germline loops: CDR1 SEHNR, CDR2 FQNEAQ (reference sequence). CDR3 DNA: TGTGCCAGCAGCTTAGCGCCGCGGGTCTATGAGCAGTTCTTC. This encodes CASSLAPRVYEQFF.

The rearrangement uses TRBV13 and TRBJ2-7; 8 bases agree with TRBD2. CDR1 and CDR2 (germline): PRHDT, FYEKMQ (reference sequence). This CDR3 is 14 amino acids long. J lost 3 bases, V lost 4 bases, and 5 bases had no gene match. As DNA, the CDR3 is TGTGCCAGCAGCTCGACTAGCGCTCACTACGAGCAGTACTTC. Translation: CASSSTSAHYEQYF.

V is TRBV6-2 or TRBV6-3 and J is TRBJ1-1, with D tentatively TRBD1 (5 bases). This CDR3 region has 15 residues. Germline V lookup: CDR1 MNHEY, CDR2 SVGEGT. Between the trimmed V and J ends, which lost 3 bases and 4 bases, there was a span of 15 bases. The CDR3 DNA reads TGTGCCAGCAGTTATTGGGGGAGGGGCGGCACTGAAGCTTTCTTT. This encodes CASSYWGRGGTEAFF.

This chain uses TRBV15 with TRBJ1-5; 8 bases map to TRBD1. This CDR3 spans 15 amino acids. Unmatched junction bases numbered 5, after V lost 6 bases and J lost 1 base. The germline CDR1 and CDR2 sequences are LNHNV and YYDKDF (reference sequence). The CDR3 nucleotides read TGTGCCACCAGGGACCGGGACAGGAGCAATCAGCCCCAGCATTTT. This gives the protein CATRDRDRSNQPQHF.